Listed below are T cell receptor beta chains from one sample, sequenced in a study of radiotherapy plus CTLA-4 blockade in lung cancer. Produced via immunoSEQ multiplex PCR; TCRdb's table is partial and in-frame only. This sample has roughly 71,000 clones, with approximately 80% found just once. Material: peripheral blood, obtained from a patient treated with radiotherapy plus ipilimumab. These receptors were collected from a human donor with non-small cell lung cancer who had a complete response to radiotherapy plus ipilimumab. Both conserved end residues are part of each CDR3. Each record gives: V gene, J gene, clone size, D gene, CDR3 DNA, CDR3 protein. The D gene is left open where the match is weak. Rows may omit the clone size; those that give it use once, few, many or a size class.

TRBV19	TRBJ1-5	.	TRBD1	TGTGCCAGTGCCGATACAGGGGTAAATCAGCCCCAGCATTTT	CASADTGVNQPQHF
TRBV5-4	TRBJ2-1	.	TRBD2	TGTGCCAGCAGCACAGGGACTAGCGGGGGGGCAGGTGAGCAGTTCTTC	CASSTGTSGGAGEQFF
TRBV5-1	TRBJ1-4	.	TRBD1	TGCGCCAGCAGCCGGGGACAGGGAGGACCAGAAGGCAAACTGTTTTTT	CASSRGQGGPEGKLFF
TRBV2	TRBJ1-1	.	.	TGTGCCAGCAGTGGCAGGGAGGACACTGAAGCTTTCTTT	CASSGREDTEAFF
TRBV4-3	TRBJ1-5	once	TRBD1	TGCGCCAGCAGCCCATACTGGGGACCGGGACAGGGGGTAAGGGTTCAGCCCCAGCATTTT	CASSPYWGPGQGVRVQPQHF
TRBV7-2	TRBJ1-1	.	.	TGTGCCAGCAGCTTCACAGGCCGGGGGACTGAAGCTTTCTTT	CASSFTGRGTEAFF
TRBV9	TRBJ2-5	.	.	TGTGCCAGCAGCGTAGGCCCGGGGCCGGGGGAGACCCAGTACTTC	CASSVGPGPGETQYF
TRBV6-1	TRBJ2-1	.	.	TGTGCCAGCAGTCCGCAATCGGTGTTGGATGAGCAGTTCTTC	CASSPQSVLDEQFF
TRBV6-1	TRBJ2-3	few	TRBD1	TGTGCCAGCGGACAGGGGGCAGTCGCAGATACGCAGTATTTT	CASGQGAVADTQYF
TRBV14	TRBJ2-3	.	.	TGTGCCAGCAGCCTACTTTGGGGGACACCAAACCCGCGCGATACGCAGTATTTT	CASSLLWGTPNPRDTQYF
TRBV5-1	TRBJ2-4	.	TRBD1	TGCGCCAGCAGAGGACAGGGGGAAAACATTCAGTACTTC	CASRGQGENIQYF
TRBV13	TRBJ2-3	.	.	TGTGCCAGCAGCTTAGGTCTAGCGCGCACAGATACGCAGTATTTT	CASSLGLARTDTQYF
TRBV6-6	TRBJ2-3	.	.	TGTGCCAGCAGTTACTCCCGGACAGCGTATCATTTT	CASSYSRTAYHF